Following are 14 T cell receptor beta chains from one sample sequenced in a study of cytomegalovirus exposure and HLA in healthy donors. Here immunoSEQ multiplex PCR was the method, and the copy in TCRdb shows in-frame clones only, minus some. The sample records under 65,000 clones, more than 70% being singletons. Sequenced sample: PBMCs. These receptors were taken from a woman aged 18-29 years in good health and CMV-seropositive.

This clone was detected once. One end of the junction is discordant with germline, which a read error may explain. The chain combines TRBV7-7 with TRBJ2-6, with 10 bases aligning to TRBD1. Germline V gene sequence: CDR1 SSHAT, CDR2 FNYEAQ (reference sequence). This CDR3 has 18 residues. This CDR3 reads CASSETTGGASGANVLTF. CDR3 sequence (DNA): TGTGCTAGCAGCGAAACGACAGGGGGCGCCTCTGGGGCCAACGTCCTGACTTTC.

CDR3 in amino acids: CASSPGPSSGELFF. The CDR3, as DNA: TGTGCCAGCAGCCCCGGTCCTAGCTCCGGGGAGCTGTTTTTT. This chain connects TRBV6-4 to TRBJ2-2, with a tentative D call TRBD2 (5 bases). This CDR3 is built from 14 residues. Germline lookup yields CDR1 MRHNA and CDR2 SNTAGT. V gave up 6 bases and J gave up 6 bases, with 14 bases separating them.

The chain recombines TRBV4-1 with TRBJ2-1, with D perhaps matching TRBD2 (6 bases). The germline V gene encodes CDR1 MGHRA and CDR2 YSYEKL. V shed 0 bases and J shed 10 bases, with 10 bases lying between them. The CDR3 length is 13 residues. In nucleotides, the CDR3 is TGCGCCAGCAGCCAAGAGGGAGGTTGGGAGCAGTTCTTC. It codes for CASSQEGGWEQFF.

The CDR3 region is CASSLTGTGGGQYF. The CDR3 DNA sequence: TGTGCCAGCAGCCTCACCGGGACAGGGGGAGGGCAGTACTTC. J is TRBJ2-7 and V is TRBV4-2; 11 positions agree with TRBD1. The CDR3 runs to 14 residues. With 4 bases clipped from V and 9 bases from J, the junction kept 8 bases outside the gene matches. Germline assignment: CDR1 LGHNA and CDR2 YNFKEQ.

The chain is built from TRBV28 and TRBJ2-1; D might be TRBD2 (7 bases). CDR1 and CDR2 (germline): MDHEN, SYDVKM. CDR3 size: 14 residues. Between the trimmed V and J ends, which lost 7 bases and 6 bases, there was a span of 16 bases. CDR3 nucleotide sequence: TGTGCCAGCAAAGACCCGGGGGGCCGCAATGAGCAGTTCTTC. As protein: CASKDPGGRNEQFF.

The chain joins TRBV6-5 to TRBJ2-2, with 9 bases matching TRBD1. V shed 6 bases and J 7 bases; nucleotides not matched to a gene: 3. CDR1 and CDR2 (germline): MNHEY, SVGAGI. The CDR3 spans 13 residues. The CDR3 nucleotides read TGTGCCAGCAGGGGACAGGGCGGCGGGGAGCTGTTTTTT. This sequence encodes CASRGQGGGELFF.

The chain combines TRBV5-1 with TRBJ1-1, with D perhaps matching TRBD1 (6 bases). This CDR3 is 14 amino acids long. Trimming cost V 0 bases and J 7 bases, with 13 bases left between them. The germline gives CDR1 SGHRS, CDR2 YFSETQ. The CDR3 protein is CASSLDGTINEAFF. CDR3 in DNA: TGCGCCAGCAGCTTGGATGGGACAATTAATGAAGCTTTCTTT. The entire variable domain, with the rest obtained from reference TRBV5-1 and TRBJ1-1, is as follows: KAGVTQTPRYLIKTRGQQVTLSCSPISGHRSVSWYQQTPGQGLQFLFEYFSETQRNKGNFPGRFSGRQFSNSRSEMNVSTLELGDSALYLCASSLDGTINEAFFGQGTRLTVV.

The V gene is TRBV7-2, the J gene TRBJ2-3; D ambiguous. CDR1 and CDR2 from the germline V gene are SGHTA and FQGNSA. V dropped 5 bases and J dropped 5 bases, with 11 bases sitting between them. CDR3 size: 13 residues. This CDR3 is CASSAQTGDTQYF. Written as DNA, the CDR3 is TGTGCCAGCAGCGCTCAGACTGGAGATACGCAGTATTTT.

The chain combines TRBV6-6 with TRBJ2-5; D may be TRBD1 (5 bases). The CDR3 spans 14 residues. The germline V and J ends were trimmed by 2 bases and 2 bases, with 9 bases remaining between them. Germline V gene sequence: CDR1 MNHNY, CDR2 SVGAGI (reference sequence). The CDR3 DNA is TGTGCCAGCAGTTACAGGGGCTTGCAAGAGACCCAGTACTTC. Translating it yields CASSYRGLQETQYF.

The rearrangement joins TRBV5-4 to TRBJ1-1, with 10 bases that match TRBD1. Germline-derived CDR1 and CDR2 are SGHNT and YYREEE (reference sequence). With 4 bases clipped from V and 4 bases from J, the junction kept 7 bases outside the gene matches. The CDR3 consists of 15 residues. The CDR3 DNA reads TGTGCCAGCAGCCCTGACAGGGGGCGAGGCACTGAAGCTTTCTTT. Protein product: CASSPDRGRGTEAFF.

J is TRBJ2-1 and V is TRBV27, with D perhaps matching TRBD2 (6 bases). CDR1 is MNHEY and CDR2 is SMNVEV in the germline V gene (reference sequence). V was shortened by 6 bases and J by 0 bases, with 18 bases between the two germline ends. The CDR3 is 17 amino acids. CDR3 sequence reads: CASSPGRGGSSYNEQFF. The CDR3 nucleotides are TGTGCCAGCAGCCCTGGGCGGGGAGGAAGCTCCTACAATGAGCAGTTCTTC.

The V call is TRBV6-5, the J call TRBJ2-3, with 10 positions matching TRBD1. The trim removed 8 bases at V and 4 bases at J, leaving 6 bases unmatched. The CDR3 is made up of 14 amino acids. In germline, CDR1 is MNHEY, CDR2 SVGAGI. The CDR3: CASCPGQGPDTQYF. The CDR3 bases are TGTGCCAGCTGCCCGGGACAGGGGCCAGATACGCAGTATTTT.

V usage is TRBV19 and J usage is TRBJ1-3; TRBD1 aligns across 7 bases. Germline V gives CDR1 LNHDA, CDR2 SQIVND (reference sequence). The CDR3 extends over 13 amino acids. J lost 4 bases, V lost 5 bases, and 2 bases had no gene match. CDR3 protein: CASSPTGGNTIYF. In DNA form, the CDR3 reads TGTGCCAGTAGTCCGACAGGGGGAAACACCATATATTTT.

The chain carries TRBV14 and TRBJ2-1, with a possible D match to TRBD2 (5 bases). The V end lost 2 bases, the J end lost 12 bases, and 11 bases lay between the germline ends. The CDR3 loop spans 12 amino acids. Looked up from germline, CDR1 is SGHDN and CDR2 is FVKESK. CDR3 nucleotide sequence: TGTGCCAGCAGCCAAACGCGGGTCTGGCAGTTCTTC. It is translated as CASSQTRVWQFF. The full variable domain, with the rest looked up from reference TRBV14 and TRBJ2-1, is EAGVTQFPSHSVIEKGQTVTLRCDPISGHDNLYWYRRVMGKEIKFLLHFVKESKQDESGMPNNRFLAERTGGTYSTLKVQPAELEDSGVYFCASSQTRVWQFFGPGTRLTVL.